A selection of T cell receptor beta chains follows, all from one sample in a study of blood T cells in healthy people across ages. TCRdb reanalysed the 5' RACE reads using MiXCR and keeps one entry per CDR3 protein. The data show 1.4 million or so distinct CDR3 sequences, about 45% seen once. Sequencing used blood. The receptors shown here come from a woman between 18 and 29 years old in good health. Both conserved end residues are part of each CDR3. A D gene is named only where the DNA matches it firmly. Size tells how often a clone was seen (once, few, many) or the class of an expanded clone, and some rows leave it out.

abundance	v_gene	j_gene	d_gene	CDR3nt	CDR3aa
few	TRBV7-2	TRBJ2-3	.	TGTGCCAGCAGCTCCGGACTACTAGTGCCTCGCGGGCAGTATTTT	CASSSGLLVPRGQYF
.	TRBV12-5	TRBJ1-1	.	TGTGCTAGTGGTTTGGTAGTGGGGAGGGAAACTGAAGCTTTCTTT	CASGLVVGRETEAFF
few	TRBV6-2/TRBV6-3	TRBJ1-1	.	TGTGCCAGCAGTCAAACAGTTGAAGCTTTCTTT	CASSQTVEAFF
.	TRBV20-1	TRBJ1-5	TRBD1	TGCAGTGCTAGAGGGACAGGGTTGAGCAATCAGCCCCAGCATTTT	CSARGTGLSNQPQHF
few	TRBV7-3	TRBJ1-4	.	TGTGCCAGCAGCCGCAAGTGGGCGGCAGCAACTAATGAAAAACTGTTTTTT	CASSRKWAAATNEKLFF
.	TRBV29-1	TRBJ2-3	TRBD1	TGCAGCGTTCGAATGGGACAGGGGGTCACAGATACGCAGTATTTT	CSVRMGQGVTDTQYF
once	TRBV10-3	TRBJ2-7	.	TGTGCCATCAGTGAGTCCCGGGGTGGGCAGAGGAGCTCCTACAATGAGCAGTACTTC	CAISESRGGQRSSYNEQYF
.	TRBV20-1	TRBJ1-5	.	TGCAGTGCTAGTCGAGGGGTTAGCAATCAGCCCCAGCATTTT	CSASRGVSNQPQHF
few	TRBV5-1	TRBJ2-7	TRBD1	TGCGCCAGCACCGTGACAGGGGGCAGCTCCTACGAGCAGTACTTC	CASTVTGGSSYEQYF
.	TRBV4-3	TRBJ1-5	.	TGCGCCAGCAGCCAAGAATCCTTAGGGGGAGGGGGATATCAGCCCCAGCATTTT	CASSQESLGGGGYQPQHF
.	TRBV7-8	TRBJ2-5	.	TGTGCCAGCAGCTTTAACGCCGTGGGCACACGCGAGACCCAGTACTTC	CASSFNAVGTRETQYF
.	TRBV27	TRBJ1-2	.	TGTGCCAGCAGTTTATGGGATTCCGGGACCCATGGCTACACCTTC	CASSLWDSGTHGYTF
.	TRBV27	TRBJ2-2	TRBD1	TGTGCCAGCAGTCACCTCCGGGACAGGGTACGGACCGGGGAGCTGTTTTTT	CASSHLRDRVRTGELFF
.	TRBV28	TRBJ2-2	.	TGTGCCAGCAGTTTATTGGCGGAACAAGGGTCCGGGGAGCTGTTTTTT	CASSLLAEQGSGELFF
.	TRBV28	TRBJ2-7	.	TGTGCCAGCAGTCAGCTATTTAGCTCCTACAATGAGCAGTACTTC	CASSQLFSSYNEQYF
.	TRBV7-2	TRBJ2-7	.	TGTACCAGCAGCTTAGAACAGTTATCCTACGAGCAGTACTTC	CTSSLEQLSYEQYF
few	TRBV10-3	TRBJ2-1	TRBD1	TGTGCCATCAGTGAGTCGAAAGGGACAGGGGGATTCTACAATGAGCAGTTCTTC	CAISESKGTGGFYNEQFF
.	TRBV20-1	TRBJ2-6	.	TGCAGTGCTGCGGGTCGCTCTGGGGCCAACGTCCTGACTTTC	CSAAGRSGANVLTF
.	TRBV7-2	TRBJ2-1	TRBD1	TGTGCCAGCAGGGCCGGGACAGGTACCTACAATGAGCAGTTCTTC	CASRAGTGTYNEQFF
.	TRBV4-1	TRBJ2-7	.	TGCGCCAGCAGCCCTGGGCCCAGCGTCTCCTACGAGCAGTACTTC	CASSPGPSVSYEQYF
.	TRBV4-1	TRBJ2-7	.	TGCGCCAGCAGCCAAACAGACAGGGAGGGGTACTACGAGCAGTACTTC	CASSQTDREGYYEQYF
.	TRBV28	TRBJ2-1	TRBD1	TGTGCCAGCAGACGGGACAGGGTGTCTGAGCAGTTCTTC	CASRRDRVSEQFF
.	TRBV12-3/TRBV12-4	TRBJ2-5	.	TGTGCCAGCAGTTTAGCGGACATAAGGGAGACCCAGTACTTC	CASSLADIRETQYF
.	TRBV12-3/TRBV12-4	TRBJ2-3	.	TGTGCCAGCAGTTTGTCGCGGGACCCCTCGGATACGCAGTATTTT	CASSLSRDPSDTQYF
.	TRBV7-8	TRBJ2-5	TRBD2	TGTGCCAGCAGCTTAGTTTTGGAGCGGGGGGGATCTTACAATGAGCAGTACTTC	CASSLVLERGGSYNEQYF
.	TRBV25-1	TRBJ2-7	.	TGTGCCAGCAGTGACCGAAATCTCTACGAGCAGTACTTC	CASSDRNLYEQYF
few	TRBV11-2	TRBJ2-1	.	TGTGCCAGCAGCCTTATAAGGGGGGGTGACAGGGTGGGTGCGACGTTCTTC	CASSLIRGGDRVGATFF